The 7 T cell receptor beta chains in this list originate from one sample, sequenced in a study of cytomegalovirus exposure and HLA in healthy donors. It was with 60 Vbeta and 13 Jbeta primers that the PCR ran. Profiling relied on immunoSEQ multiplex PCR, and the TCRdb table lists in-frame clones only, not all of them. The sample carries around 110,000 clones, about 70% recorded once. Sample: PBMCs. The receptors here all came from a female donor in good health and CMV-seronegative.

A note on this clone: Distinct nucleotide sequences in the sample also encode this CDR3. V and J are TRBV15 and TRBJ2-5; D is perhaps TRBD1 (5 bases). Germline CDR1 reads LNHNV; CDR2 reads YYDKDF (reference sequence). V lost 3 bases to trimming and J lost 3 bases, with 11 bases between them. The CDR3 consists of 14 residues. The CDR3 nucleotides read TGTGCCACCAGCAGCAGGGCGGTGGAAGAGACCCAGTACTTC. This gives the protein CATSSRAVEETQYF.

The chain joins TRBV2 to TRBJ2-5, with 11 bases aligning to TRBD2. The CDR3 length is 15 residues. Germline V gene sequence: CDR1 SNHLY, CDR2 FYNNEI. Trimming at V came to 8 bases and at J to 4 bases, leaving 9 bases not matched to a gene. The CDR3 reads CASLLPLAGGETQYF. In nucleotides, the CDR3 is TGTGCCAGCCTCCTCCCCCTAGCGGGAGGAGAGACCCAGTACTTC.

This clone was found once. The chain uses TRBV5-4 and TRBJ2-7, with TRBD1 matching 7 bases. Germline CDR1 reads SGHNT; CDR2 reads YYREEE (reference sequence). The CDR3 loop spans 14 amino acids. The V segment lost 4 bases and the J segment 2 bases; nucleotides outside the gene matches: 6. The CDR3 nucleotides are TGTGCCAGCAGCCTGACAGGGCCCCCCTACGAGCAGTACTTC. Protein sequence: CASSLTGPPYEQYF.

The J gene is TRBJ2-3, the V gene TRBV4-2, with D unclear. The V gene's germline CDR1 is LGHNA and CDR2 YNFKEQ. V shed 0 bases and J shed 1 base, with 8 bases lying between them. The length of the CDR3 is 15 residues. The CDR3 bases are TGTGCCAGCAGCCAAGAAGCACTCCGCACAGATACGCAGTATTTT. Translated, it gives CASSQEALRTDTQYF.

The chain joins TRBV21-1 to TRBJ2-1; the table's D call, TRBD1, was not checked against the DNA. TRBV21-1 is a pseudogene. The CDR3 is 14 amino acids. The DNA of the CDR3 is TGTGCCAGCAGCATAGACAGGGAGTGTAATGAGCAGTTCTTC. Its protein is CASSIDRECNEQFF.

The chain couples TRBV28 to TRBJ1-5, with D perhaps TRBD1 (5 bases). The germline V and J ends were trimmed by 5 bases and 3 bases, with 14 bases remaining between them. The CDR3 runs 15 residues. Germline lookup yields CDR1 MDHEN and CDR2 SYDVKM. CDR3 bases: TGTGCCAGCAGTGAAAAGGACACTTTCAATCAGCCCCAGCATTTT. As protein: CASSEKDTFNQPQHF.

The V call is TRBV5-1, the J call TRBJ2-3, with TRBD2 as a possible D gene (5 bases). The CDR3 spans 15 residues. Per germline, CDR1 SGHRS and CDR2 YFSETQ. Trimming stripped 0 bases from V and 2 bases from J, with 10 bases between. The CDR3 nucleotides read TGCGCCAGCAGCTTGGCTAGCCCAGTCACAGATACGCAGTATTTT. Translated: CASSLASPVTDTQYF.